The 30 T cell receptor beta chains presented below share a single source sample, sequenced in a study of T-cell reconstitution after alpha-beta-depleted transplantation in children. During its preparation, the TCRbeta library received unique molecular identifiers. TCRdb independently ran MiXCR on the PCR reads; one entry per CDR3 protein. The sample has fewer than 750,000 distinct CDR3 sequences; more than 20% are singletons. Sequenced material: PBMCs, mostly from graft donor cells, taken 360 days after TCRalphabeta/CD19-depleted stem cell transplant. The receptor source for this set is a boy less than two years old who had a stem cell transplant for acute myeloid leukemia, so the T cells may come from the graft donor.

CDR3 protein: CASSYGSSTGQFF. The CDR3 coding sequence is TGTGCCAGCAGTTACGGGTCATCCACTGGGCAGTTCTTC. The rearrangement links TRBV6-2 or TRBV6-3 to TRBJ2-1; D not certain. The ends were cut back, 2 bases at V and 12 bases at J, with 14 bases in the middle. Germline V CDR1 and CDR2: MNHEY, SVGEGT. The CDR3 has 13 residues.

This clonotype was detected only a few times. This chain links TRBV20-1 with TRBJ2-7; TRBD1 matches 7 bases. Germline CDR1 is DFQATT and CDR2 is SNEGSKA (reference sequence). V shed 1 base, J shed 5 bases, and the junction held 8 bases outside the gene matches. This CDR3 is built from 14 residues. The chain's CDR3 is CSARAKDRVNEQYF. The CDR3 DNA sequence: TGCAGTGCTAGAGCTAAAGACAGGGTCAACGAGCAGTACTTC.

This clonotype was detected only once. The chain employs TRBV5-6 and TRBJ2-5; D possibly corresponds to TRBD2 (6 bases). Trimming cost V 2 bases and J 4 bases, with 15 bases left between them. Germline V gene lookup returns CDR1 SGHDT and CDR2 YYEEEE. This CDR3 region has 15 residues. The CDR3 DNA is TGTGCCAGCAGCTTAAGGTCGGGGGATGGAGAGACCCAGTACTTC. Amino acid sequence: CASSLRSGDGETQYF.

The chain links TRBV27 to TRBJ2-2, with 7 bases aligning to TRBD2. The CDR3 consists of 15 residues. With 8 bases clipped from V and 5 bases from J, the junction kept 11 bases outside the gene matches. CDR1 MNHEY and CDR2 SMNVEV come from the germline V gene (reference sequence). The CDR3 is CASAPGLRWTGELFF. DNA for the CDR3: TGTGCCAGCGCTCCGGGACTACGCTGGACCGGGGAGCTGTTTTTT.

This clonotype was seen at least ten times. The chain uses TRBV20-1 and TRBJ2-7; 7 nucleotides agree with TRBD1. The J segment lost 4 bases and the V segment lost 4 bases, leaving 10 bases of the junction unmatched. Germline values: CDR1 DFQATT, CDR2 SNEGSKA (reference sequence). CDR3 length: 14 amino acids. CDR3 DNA: TGCAGTGCTATACCCCCGACAGGGTTGTACGAGCAGTACTTC. Its protein product is CSAIPPTGLYEQYF.

In its sample, this clonotype was seen a few times. The gene calls are TRBV6-5 and TRBJ2-6; TRBD2 matches 7 bases. CDR1 MNHEY and CDR2 SVGAGI come from the germline V gene. V lost 5 bases to trimming and J lost 1 base; unmatched junction nucleotides: 11. There are 18 residues in the CDR3. CDR3 nucleotide sequence: TGTGCCAGCAGTCCCTCGGGGAGGGTAAGGTCTGGGGCCAACGTCCTGACTTTC. The encoded protein is CASSPSGRVRSGANVLTF.

This clonotype was recorded at least ten times. V usage is TRBV20-1 and J usage is TRBJ2-3, with 10 bases aligning to TRBD2. Germline-derived CDR1 and CDR2 are DFQATT and SNEGSKA (reference sequence). This CDR3 is 15 amino acids long. V was clipped by 6 bases and J by 3 bases; unmatched bases: 9. CDR3 amino acids: CSALRASGGTDTQYF. DNA of the CDR3: TGCAGTGCCTTGAGGGCTAGCGGGGGAACAGATACGCAGTATTTT.

The genes are TRBV21-1 and TRBJ2-2; no check of the table's D call, TRBD1, against the DNA was made. TRBV21-1 is a known pseudogene. This CDR3 has 18 residues. CDR3 nucleotides: TGTGCCAGCGGAAGCAGGGGGACCTGCAATCCGAACACCGGGGAGCTGTTTTTT. This translates into CASGSRGTCNPNTGELFF.

This clonotype was detected a few times. The chain joins TRBV12-3 or TRBV12-4 to TRBJ1-3; perhaps TRBD1 as D (5 bases). The ends were cut back, 0 bases at V and 0 bases at J, with 9 bases in the middle. The CDR3 spans 16 residues. The DNA for the CDR3 is TGTGCCAGCAGTTTAGCGCCAGGGTCCTCTGGAAACACCATATATTTT. It specifies CASSLAPGSSGNTIYF.

This chain joins TRBV12-3 or TRBV12-4 and TRBJ1-5; the D gene is possibly TRBD1 (5 bases). Trimming cost V 5 bases and J 5 bases, with 16 bases left between them. This CDR3 is 15 amino acids long. Here the CDR3 DNA reads TGTGCCAGCAGTGAGGCGACAGAGAGAGATCAGCCCCAGCATTTT. Translated, it gives CASSEATERDQPQHF.

This clonotype was picked up many times. The rearrangement uses TRBV10-3 and TRBJ2-1; 11 bases map to TRBD2. The V gene end was trimmed by 5 bases and the J gene end by 7 bases; junction bases not matched to a gene: 4. The CDR3 has 14 residues. The germline CDR1 and CDR2 sequences are ENHRY and SYGVKD. CDR3 in DNA: TGTGCCATCAGTAGGGGACTAGCGGATAATGAGCAGTTCTTC. Translation: CAISRGLADNEQFF.

This clonotype came up many times. This chain connects TRBV25-1 to TRBJ2-3, with no clear D. This CDR3 spans 13 amino acids. The V gene's germline CDR1 is MGHDK and CDR2 SYGVNS. V lost 3 bases and J 2 bases, leaving 6 bases between the germline ends. The chain's CDR3 is CASSDSLTDTQYF. Written as DNA, the CDR3 is TGTGCCAGCAGTGACTCCCTCACAGATACGCAGTATTTT.

The rearrangement joins TRBV4-3 to TRBJ2-1; 7 bases fit TRBD2. Germline V gene data show CDR1 as LGHNA and CDR2 as YSLEER. The junction had 6 bases not matched to a gene; V was cut back by 4 bases and J by 9 bases. The CDR3 loop spans 13 amino acids. The CDR3: CASSPGGSIEQFF. CDR3 sequence (DNA): TGCGCCAGCAGCCCCGGGGGGTCCATTGAGCAGTTCTTC.

In its sample, this clonotype was seen a few times. The chain's CDR3 is CATSPHLTGGESTQYF. In DNA form, the CDR3 reads TGTGCCACCAGCCCCCATCTGACAGGGGGTGAGTCGACCCAGTACTTC. The chain recombines TRBV15 with TRBJ2-5; 9 bases are shared with TRBD1. The V gene's germline CDR1 is LNHNV and CDR2 YYDKDF (reference sequence). CDR3 length: 16 amino acids. V trimming: 5 bases; J trimming: 7 bases; junction bases outside the gene matches: 14.

This clonotype appeared many times. The chain combines TRBV7-2 with TRBJ1-1; weak D call: TRBD1 (5 bases). The V end was cut by 4 bases, the J end by 0 bases, with 12 bases between. This CDR3 spans 15 amino acids. Germline CDR1 SGHTA, CDR2 FQGNSA. The CDR3 loop reads CASSSGEQMNTEAFF. In DNA form, the CDR3 reads TGTGCCAGCAGCTCGGGGGAACAGATGAACACTGAAGCTTTCTTT.

This clonotype was detected ten times or more. The V gene is TRBV12-3 or TRBV12-4, the J gene TRBJ2-3, with 8 bases identical to TRBD2. With V trimmed by 8 bases and J by 1 base, 8 bases remained unmatched. CDR3 length equals 15 residues. The CDR3 DNA follows: TGTGCCAGCTCTAGCGGGTCTCAGGGCACAGATACGCAGTATTTT. Translating gives CASSSGSQGTDTQYF.

The chain links TRBV6-2 or TRBV6-3 to TRBJ1-2; D unclear. The CDR3 consists of 16 residues. Germline lookup yields CDR1 MNHEY and CDR2 SVGEGT. Trimming removed 5 bases from V and 1 base from J, with 17 bases in between. The CDR3 here is CASSQPIARLNYGYTF. Here the CDR3 DNA reads TGTGCCAGCAGTCAACCCATCGCCCGACTTAACTATGGCTACACCTTC.

This chain joins TRBV15 and TRBJ2-5, with TRBD2 matching over 14 bases. Trimming at V came to 0 bases and at J to 5 bases, leaving 11 bases not matched to a gene. CDR3 length: 19 amino acids. Germline CDR1 is LNHNV and CDR2 is YYDKDF (reference sequence). Written as DNA, the CDR3 is TGTGCCACCAGCAGAGATGGGCACGGACTAGCGGGGGGTCGGGAGACCCAGTACTTC. It translates to CATSRDGHGLAGGRETQYF.

This clonotype was detected a few times. The chain couples TRBV14 to TRBJ2-7, with D unresolved. V was pared by 3 bases and J by 2 bases, with 11 bases between. The CDR3 is 14 residues long. Germline CDR1 reads SGHDN; CDR2 reads FVKESK. CDR3: CASSHEHRTYEQYF. CDR3 nucleotides: TGTGCCAGCAGCCACGAGCACCGAACCTACGAGCAGTACTTC. Using reference TRBV14 and TRBJ2-7 for the parts outside the CDR3, the full variable domain is EAGVTQFPSHSVIEKGQTVTLRCDPISGHDNLYWYRRVMGKEIKFLLHFVKESKQDESGMPNNRFLAERTGGTYSTLKVQPAELEDSGVYFCASSHEHRTYEQYFGPGTRLTVT.

This clonotype turned up a few times. The rearrangement links TRBV15 to TRBJ2-1; 12 bases fit TRBD1. V dropped 5 bases and J dropped 6; count of bases not matched to a gene: 5. Germline CDR1 is LNHNV and CDR2 is YYDKDF (reference sequence). The CDR3 length is 15 residues. The CDR3 nucleotides are TGTGCCACCAGCGACGAGGGACAGGGGGCCAATGAGCAGTTCTTC. Protein sequence: CATSDEGQGANEQFF.

In its sample, this clonotype was seen a few times. V gene TRBV6-1 combines with J gene TRBJ2-7, with D perhaps matching TRBD2 (5 bases). The germline gives CDR1 MNHNS, CDR2 SASEGT. This CDR3 is 16 amino acids long. The germline V and J ends were trimmed by 6 bases and 0 bases, with 18 bases remaining between them. For the CDR3, the DNA is TGTGCCAGCAGCCCTACAAAGCCGGGGAGCTCCTACGAGCAGTACGTC. This sequence encodes CASSPTKPGSSYEQYV.

A few counts support this clonotype. This chain links TRBV20-1 with TRBJ2-1; D not resolved. The V gene's germline CDR1 is DFQATT and CDR2 SNEGSKA (reference sequence). V lost 6 bases and J 3 bases, leaving 12 bases between the germline ends. CDR3 length equals 13 residues. As DNA, the CDR3 is TGCAGTGCAGGCCCGGACGGCTACAATGAGCAGTTCTTC. Protein: CSAGPDGYNEQFF.

The V gene is TRBV7-6, the J gene TRBJ2-3; 9 bases fit TRBD1. With V trimmed by 5 bases and J by 3 bases, 9 bases remained unmatched. The CDR3 has 16 amino acids. Looked up from germline, CDR1 is SGHVS and CDR2 is FNYEAQ. CDR3 bases: TGTGCCAGCAGCCCCCGTCGACAGGGGGGGACAGATACGCAGTATTTT. Protein: CASSPRRQGGTDTQYF.

This clonotype was counted ten times or more. The chain carries TRBV5-1 and TRBJ2-3; 10 nucleotides align to TRBD2. Germline CDR1 and CDR2: SGHRS and YFSETQ. This CDR3 is 18 amino acids long. The J segment lost 0 bases and the V segment lost 1 base, leaving 8 bases of the junction unmatched. CDR3 sequence (DNA): TGCGCCAGCAGCTTGAAACTAGCGGGGTTTGCTAGCACAGATACGCAGTATTTT. Protein sequence: CASSLKLAGFASTDTQYF.

This clonotype was counted between two and nine times. This chain links TRBV20-1 with TRBJ2-1, with D perhaps matching TRBD2 (5 bases). The germline V and J ends were trimmed by 6 bases and 7 bases, with 25 bases remaining between them. The length of the CDR3 is 16 residues. CDR1 DFQATT and CDR2 SNEGSKA come from the germline V gene (reference sequence). CDR3 DNA sequence: TGCAGTGCCCCTTCTCCCGTCCTGGAGGATGGGAATGAGCAGTTCTTC. Protein: CSAPSPVLEDGNEQFF.

This clonotype has only a few counts. This chain uses TRBV5-6 with TRBJ2-5; unclear D gene. The germline CDR1 and CDR2 sequences are SGHDT and YYEEEE. This CDR3 comprises 14 residues. Trimming took 0 bases from V and 5 from J, leaving 11 bases between them. The CDR3 coding sequence is TGTGCCAGCAGCTTGGCCCTAATCTGGGAGACCCAGTACTTC. Residues: CASSLALIWETQYF.

In this sample, this clonotype turned up a few times. This chain joins TRBV28 and TRBJ2-2, with a possible D match to TRBD2 (6 bases). V was shortened by 3 bases and J by 1 base, with 9 bases between the two germline ends. CDR3 length equals 15 residues. CDR1 and CDR2 (germline): MDHEN, SYDVKM. The CDR3 region has the DNA TGTGCCAGCAGTTTGGCGGGATGGAACACCGGGGAGCTGTTTTTT. This encodes CASSLAGWNTGELFF.

CDR3: CASSPWDRGWETQYF. CDR3 sequence (DNA): TGTGCCAGCAGCCCCTGGGACAGGGGATGGGAGACCCAGTACTTC. The J gene is TRBJ2-5, the V gene TRBV7-2, with TRBD1 identical over 10 bases. CDR1 SGHTA and CDR2 FQGNSA come from the germline V gene. J gave up 5 bases and V 5 bases, and 8 bases lay outside the gene matches. The CDR3 is 15 amino acids.

This chain uses TRBV12-3 or TRBV12-4 with TRBJ2-1; D ambiguous. CDR3 length equals 16 residues. Trimming pared 0 bases from V and 3 bases from J, leaving 12 bases between. CDR3 region: CASSLAGGVHYNEQFF. The CDR3 DNA reads TGTGCCAGCAGTTTAGCAGGTGGTGTTCACTACAATGAGCAGTTCTTC.

This clonotype occurred many times. The chain employs TRBV20-1 and TRBJ2-3, with D possibly TRBD1 on 6 matching bases. The V and J ends lost 6 bases and 1 base respectively, with 17 bases between them. Germline V gene sequence: CDR1 DFQATT, CDR2 SNEGSKA (reference sequence). The CDR3 sequence is 15 residues long. The CDR3, as DNA: TGCAGTGCCACACGACAGGAGCTTGGCACAGATACGCAGTATTTT. This sequence encodes CSATRQELGTDTQYF.